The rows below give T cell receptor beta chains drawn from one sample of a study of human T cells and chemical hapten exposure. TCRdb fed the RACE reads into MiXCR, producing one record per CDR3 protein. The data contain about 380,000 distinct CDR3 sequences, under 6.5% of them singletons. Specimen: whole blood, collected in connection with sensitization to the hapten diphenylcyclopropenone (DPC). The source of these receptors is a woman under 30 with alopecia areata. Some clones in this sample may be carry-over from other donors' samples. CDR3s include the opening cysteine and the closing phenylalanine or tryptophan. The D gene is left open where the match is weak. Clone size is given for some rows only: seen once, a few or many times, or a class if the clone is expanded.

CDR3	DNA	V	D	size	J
CASSHRNEQFF	TGTGCCAGCAGCCATCGGAATGAGCAGTTCTTC	TRBV7-2	.	.	TRBJ2-1
CASSLTTVRDTQYF	TGTGCCAGCAGTTTAACCACTGTAAGAGATACGCAGTATTTT	TRBV12-3/TRBV12-4	.	many	TRBJ2-3
CSASFGGYSNQPQHF	TGCAGTGCTAGTTTCGGGGGCTATAGCAATCAGCCCCAGCATTTT	TRBV20-1	.	few	TRBJ1-5
CASSLVPGNSPLHF	TGTGCCAGCAGCTTAGTGCCGGGAAATTCACCCCTCCACTTT	TRBV11-2	.	few	TRBJ1-6
CASSLIRASGVTDTQYF	TGTGCCAGCAGCCTCATACGGGCCTCAGGCGTCACAGATACGCAGTATTTT	TRBV14	.	.	TRBJ2-3
CASSHQGRYEQYF	TGTGCCAGCAGCCATCAGGGTCGCTACGAGCAGTACTTC	TRBV3-1	.	.	TRBJ2-7
CASSVGTNFNQPQHF	TGTGCCAGCAGCGTGGGGACAAATTTCAATCAGCCCCAGCATTTT	TRBV5-5	.	.	TRBJ1-5
CASSLAMGDQNSPLHF	TGCGCCAGCAGCTTGGCTATGGGGGATCAGAATTCACCCCTCCACTTT	TRBV5-1	.	.	TRBJ1-6
CASTSGTGAYEQYF	TGTGCCAGCACCTCAGGTACAGGGGCCTACGAGCAGTACTTC	TRBV7-9	TRBD1	.	TRBJ2-7
CASSLSFLAGGDTQYF	TGTGCCAGCAGCTTATCTTTCCTAGCGGGGGGAGATACGCAGTATTTT	TRBV7-8	TRBD2	few	TRBJ2-3
CASTDRDQQPQHF	TGTGCCAGCACCGACAGGGATCAACAGCCCCAGCATTTT	TRBV14	TRBD1	.	TRBJ1-5
CASSSGLAGGTQQFF	TGTGCCAGCAGTTCCGGACTAGCGGGGGGAACGCAGCAGTTCTTC	TRBV6-5	TRBD2	.	TRBJ2-1
CATSRDWTGDNQPQHF	TGTGCCACCAGCAGAGATTGGACAGGGGACAATCAGCCCCAGCATTTT	TRBV15	TRBD1	.	TRBJ1-5
CATSRAAAFVGAPREQYF	TGTGCCACCAGCAGAGCGGCGGCTTTTGTTGGGGCGCCTAGGGAGCAGTACTTC	TRBV15	.	many	TRBJ2-7
CASSLSGGGPNTQYF	TGTGCCAGCAGTCTAAGCGGGGGGGGCCCTAATACGCAGTATTTT	TRBV27	TRBD2	.	TRBJ2-3
CASSLGPDSTIYF	TGTGCCAGCAGCTTAGGGCCAGACAGCACCATATATTTT	TRBV11-3	.	few	TRBJ1-3
CASSPQGYGTEAFF	TGTGCCAGCTCACCACAGGGGTATGGCACTGAAGCTTTCTTT	TRBV18	.	many	TRBJ1-1
CASSGRTLTGELFF	TGTGCCAGCAGCGGACGGACACTTACCGGGGAGCTGTTTTTT	TRBV3-1	.	.	TRBJ2-2
CSVEDLRETQYF	TGCAGCGTTGAAGACCTCCGGGAGACCCAGTACTTC	TRBV29-1	.	few	TRBJ2-5
CASSLGRFTDTQYF	TGTGCCAGCAGTTTGGGACGGTTCACAGATACGCAGTATTTT	TRBV6-6	.	many	TRBJ2-3
CASSSDMTTYEQYF	TGTGCCAGCAGTTCGGACATGACGACTTACGAGCAGTACTTC	TRBV6-5	.	many	TRBJ2-7
CASSLRDTPLYYGYTF	TGTGCCAGCAGTTTAAGGGACACACCGCTTTACTATGGCTACACCTTC	TRBV28	.	many	TRBJ1-2
CASSEPAESEQYF	TGCGCCAGCAGTGAGCCGGCCGAATCCGAGCAGTACTTC	TRBV10-2	.	.	TRBJ2-7
CASSLWSSYNSPLHF	TGCGCCAGCAGCTTGTGGAGCTCCTATAATTCACCCCTCCACTTT	TRBV5-1	.	many	TRBJ1-6
CASSQDEAGTNEQFF	TGCGCCAGCAGCCAAGACGAGGCGGGTACGAATGAGCAGTTCTTC	TRBV4-3	.	.	TRBJ2-1
CASSPRRLAEGTDTQYF	TGTGCCAGCAGTCCCCGAAGACTAGCGGAAGGCACAGATACGCAGTATTTT	TRBV28	TRBD2	.	TRBJ2-3
CATSREGGYSNEQFF	TGTGCCACCAGCAGAGAAGGAGGGTACAGCAATGAGCAGTTCTTC	TRBV15	.	many	TRBJ2-1
CSVDFGTENNEQFF	TGCAGCGTCGATTTCGGGACAGAGAACAATGAGCAGTTCTTC	TRBV29-1	TRBD1	.	TRBJ2-1
CAISEGANEKLFF	TGTGCCATCAGTGAAGGGGCGAATGAAAAACTGTTTTTT	TRBV10-3	.	.	TRBJ1-4
CASSLPLAEAFF	TGTGCCAGCAGCTTACCCCTCGCTGAAGCTTTCTTT	TRBV7-8	.	many	TRBJ1-1
CSAEDSLNLNEKLFF	TGCAGTGCTGAAGACAGCCTAAACCTTAATGAAAAACTGTTTTTT	TRBV20-1	.	.	TRBJ1-4
CASSLDPRQPQHF	TGTGCCAGCAGCTTAGACCCGCGGCAGCCCCAGCATTTT	TRBV7-9	.	many	TRBJ1-5
CASSSDGGLDSYEQYF	TGTGCCAGCAGCTCGGACGGCGGGCTAGACAGCTACGAGCAGTACTTC	TRBV7-6	.	many	TRBJ2-7
CASSPGTTDYGYTF	TGCGCCAGCAGCCCTGGCACCACAGACTATGGCTACACCTTC	TRBV4-3	.	.	TRBJ1-2
CASSQDVRAPGNQPQHF	TGCGCCAGCAGCCAAGATGTCCGGGCCCCAGGCAATCAGCCCCAGCATTTT	TRBV4-3	.	.	TRBJ1-5
CAISEVTGHNSPLHF	TGTGCCATCAGTGAGGTTACAGGACATAATTCACCCCTCCACTTT	TRBV10-3	.	few	TRBJ1-6
CASSQGAGLNTGELFF	TGCGCCAGCAGCCAAGGGGCGGGCTTAAACACCGGGGAGCTGTTTTTT	TRBV4-3	.	few	TRBJ2-2
CASSTRDTQYF	TGTGCCAGCAGTACGAGAGATACGCAGTATTTT	TRBV28	.	many	TRBJ2-3
CASKDRYNEQFF	TGTGCCAGCAAGGACCGCTACAATGAGCAGTTCTTC	TRBV2	.	few	TRBJ2-1
CASSPRETGGVDTQYF	TGCGCCAGCAGCCCCCGGGAGACAGGGGGAGTTGATACGCAGTATTTT	TRBV5-1	TRBD1	few	TRBJ2-3